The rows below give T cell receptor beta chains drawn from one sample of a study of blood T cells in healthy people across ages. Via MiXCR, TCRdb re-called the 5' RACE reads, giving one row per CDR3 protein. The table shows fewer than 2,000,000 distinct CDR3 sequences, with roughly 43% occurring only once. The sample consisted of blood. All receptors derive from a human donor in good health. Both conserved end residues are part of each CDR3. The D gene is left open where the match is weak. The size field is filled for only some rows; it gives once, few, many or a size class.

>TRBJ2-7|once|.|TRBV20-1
CSAARDSGYEQYF
TGCAGTGCCGCAAGGGACTCCGGCTACGAGCAGTACTTC
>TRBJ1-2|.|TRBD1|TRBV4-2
CASSSRDRGYDNYGYTF
TGTGCCAGCAGCTCCCGGGACAGGGGGTACGATAACTATGGCTACACCTTC
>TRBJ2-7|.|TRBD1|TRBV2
CASSDSEGAISDEQYF
TGTGCCAGCAGTGATAGCGAGGGGGCGATCAGCGACGAGCAGTACTTC
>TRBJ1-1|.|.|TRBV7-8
CASSLGQVWGTEAFF
TGTGCCAGCAGCTTAGGGCAGGTTTGGGGCACTGAAGCTTTCTTT
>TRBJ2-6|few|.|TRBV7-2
CAGSLYGAGANVLTF
TGTGCCGGCAGCTTGTACGGGGCTGGGGCCAACGTCCTGACTTTC
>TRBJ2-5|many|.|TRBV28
CASSSGTGNGETQYF
TGTGCCAGCAGCTCTGGGACTGGTAATGGGGAGACCCAGTACTTC
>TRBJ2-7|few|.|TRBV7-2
CASSGRVASHEQYF
TGTGCCAGCAGCGGGAGAGTAGCGTCCCACGAGCAGTACTTC
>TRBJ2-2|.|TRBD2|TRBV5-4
CASSGLAGGPVNTGELFF
TGTGCCAGCAGTGGACTAGCGGGGGGGCCGGTGAACACCGGGGAGCTGTTTTTT
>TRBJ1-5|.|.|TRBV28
CASGPTIANQPQHF
TGTGCCAGCGGTCCCACAATAGCCAATCAGCCCCAGCATTTT
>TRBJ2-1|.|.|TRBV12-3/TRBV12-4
CASSLVPQVGPYNEQFF
TGTGCCAGCAGTTTAGTACCTCAGGTTGGGCCCTACAATGAGCAGTTCTTC
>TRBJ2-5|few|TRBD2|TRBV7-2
CASSFLGRVQETQYF
TGTGCCAGCAGCTTCCTGGGGAGGGTCCAAGAGACCCAGTACTTC
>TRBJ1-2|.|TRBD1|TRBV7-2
CASSVDRGSYGYTF
TGTGCCAGCAGCGTAGACAGGGGGAGCTATGGCTACACCTTC
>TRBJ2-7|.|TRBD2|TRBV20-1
CSAPGTSGALSSYEQYF
TGCAGTGCGCCCGGGACTAGCGGGGCCTTGAGCTCCTACGAGCAGTACTTC
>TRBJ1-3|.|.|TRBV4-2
CASSQSTAPDSGNTIYF
TGTGCCAGCAGCCAATCGACAGCACCTGACTCTGGAAACACCATATATTTT
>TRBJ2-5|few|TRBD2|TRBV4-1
CASSQLAGGPPETQYF
TGCGCCAGCAGCCAGCTAGCGGGGGGACCACCGGAGACCCAGTACTTC